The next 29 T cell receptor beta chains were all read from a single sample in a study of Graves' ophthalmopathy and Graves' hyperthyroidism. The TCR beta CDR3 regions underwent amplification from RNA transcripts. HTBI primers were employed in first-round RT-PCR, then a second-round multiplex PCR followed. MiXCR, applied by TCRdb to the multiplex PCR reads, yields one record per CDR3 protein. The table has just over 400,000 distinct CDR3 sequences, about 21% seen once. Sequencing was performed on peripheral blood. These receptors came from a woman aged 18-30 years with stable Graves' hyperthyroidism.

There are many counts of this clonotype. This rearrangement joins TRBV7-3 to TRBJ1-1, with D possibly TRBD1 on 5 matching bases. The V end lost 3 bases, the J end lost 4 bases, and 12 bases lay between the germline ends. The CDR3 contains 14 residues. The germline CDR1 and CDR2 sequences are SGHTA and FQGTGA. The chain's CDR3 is CASSLGGVGTEAFF. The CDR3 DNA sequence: TGTGCCAGCAGCTTGGGGGGGGTAGGCACTGAAGCTTTCTTT.

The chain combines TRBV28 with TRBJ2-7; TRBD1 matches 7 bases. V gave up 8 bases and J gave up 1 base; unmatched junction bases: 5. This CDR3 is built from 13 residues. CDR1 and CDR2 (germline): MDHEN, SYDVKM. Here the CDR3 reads CASLQDRSYEQYF. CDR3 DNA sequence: TGTGCCAGCCTTCAGGACAGGTCCTACGAGCAGTACTTC.

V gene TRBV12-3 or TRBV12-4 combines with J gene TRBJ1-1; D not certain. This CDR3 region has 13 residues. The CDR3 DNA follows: TGTGCAGCCGGGAGTGCCCTTAACACTGAAGCTTTCTTT. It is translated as CAAGSALNTEAFF.

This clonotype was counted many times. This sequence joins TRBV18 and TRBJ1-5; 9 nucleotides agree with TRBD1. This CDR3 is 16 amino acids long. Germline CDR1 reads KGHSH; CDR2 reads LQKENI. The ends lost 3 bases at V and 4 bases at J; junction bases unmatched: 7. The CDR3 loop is CASSPATGGLNQPQHF. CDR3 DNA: TGTGCCAGCTCACCGGCGACAGGGGGGCTAAATCAGCCCCAGCATTTT.

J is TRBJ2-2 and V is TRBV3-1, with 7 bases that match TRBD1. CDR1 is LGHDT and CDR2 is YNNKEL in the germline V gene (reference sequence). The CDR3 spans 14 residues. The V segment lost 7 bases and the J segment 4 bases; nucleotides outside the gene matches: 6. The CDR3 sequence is CASKTGSATGELFF. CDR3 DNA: TGTGCCAGCAAGACAGGGAGCGCCACCGGGGAGCTGTTTTTT.

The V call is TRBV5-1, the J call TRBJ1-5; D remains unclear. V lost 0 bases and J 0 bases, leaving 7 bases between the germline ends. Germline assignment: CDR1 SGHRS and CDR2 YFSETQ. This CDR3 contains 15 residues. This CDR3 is CASSLDGNSNQPQHF. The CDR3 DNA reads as TGCGCCAGCAGCTTGGACGGGAATAGCAATCAGCCCCAGCATTTT.

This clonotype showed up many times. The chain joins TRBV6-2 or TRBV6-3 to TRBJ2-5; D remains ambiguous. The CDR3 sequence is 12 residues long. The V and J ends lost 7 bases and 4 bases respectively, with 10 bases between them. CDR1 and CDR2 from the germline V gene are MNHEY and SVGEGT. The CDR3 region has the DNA TGTGCCAGCACCCCGCCCGGAGAGACCCAGTACTTC. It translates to CASTPPGETQYF.

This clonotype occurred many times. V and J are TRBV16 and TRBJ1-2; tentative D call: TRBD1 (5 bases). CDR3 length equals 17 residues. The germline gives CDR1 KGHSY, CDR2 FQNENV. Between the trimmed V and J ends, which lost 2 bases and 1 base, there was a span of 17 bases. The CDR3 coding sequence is TGTGCCAGCAGCCAAGGGCTTATCGGGCAGGGTAACTATGGCTACACCTTC. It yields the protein CASSQGLIGQGNYGYTF.

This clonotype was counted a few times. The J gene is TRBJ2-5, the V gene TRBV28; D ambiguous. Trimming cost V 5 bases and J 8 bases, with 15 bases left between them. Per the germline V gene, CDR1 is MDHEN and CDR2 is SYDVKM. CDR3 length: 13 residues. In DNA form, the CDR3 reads TGTGCCAGCAGTCCCCGGACCCCACCAACCCAGTACTTC. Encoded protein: CASSPRTPPTQYF.

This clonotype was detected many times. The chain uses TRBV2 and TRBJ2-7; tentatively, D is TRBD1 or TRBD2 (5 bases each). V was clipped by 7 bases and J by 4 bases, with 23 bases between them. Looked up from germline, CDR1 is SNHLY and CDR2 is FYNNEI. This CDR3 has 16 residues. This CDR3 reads CASTEQPGTFSYEQYF. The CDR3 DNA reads TGTGCCAGCACCGAACAGCCCGGGACCTTTTCATACGAGCAGTACTTC.

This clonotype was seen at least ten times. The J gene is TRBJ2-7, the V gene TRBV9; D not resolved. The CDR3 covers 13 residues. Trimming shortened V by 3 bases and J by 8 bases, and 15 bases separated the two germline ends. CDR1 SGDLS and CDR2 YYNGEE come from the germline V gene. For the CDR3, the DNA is TGTGCCAGCAGCGCAATGCTGAGCTCCCAGCAGTACTTC. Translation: CASSAMLSSQQYF.

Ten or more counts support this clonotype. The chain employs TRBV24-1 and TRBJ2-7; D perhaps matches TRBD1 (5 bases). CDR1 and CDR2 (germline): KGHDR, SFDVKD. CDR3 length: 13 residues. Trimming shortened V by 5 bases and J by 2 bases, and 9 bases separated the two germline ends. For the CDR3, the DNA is TGTGCCACCAGTGTATCAGGGACCTACGAGCAGTACTTC. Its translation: CATSVSGTYEQYF.

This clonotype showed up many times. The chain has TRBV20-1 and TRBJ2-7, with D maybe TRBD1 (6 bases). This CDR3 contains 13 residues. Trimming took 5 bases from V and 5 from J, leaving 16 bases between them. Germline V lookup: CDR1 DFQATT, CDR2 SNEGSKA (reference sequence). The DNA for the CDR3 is TGCAGTGCTCCGCCGCCAGGGGTCCACGAGCAGTACTTC. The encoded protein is CSAPPPGVHEQYF.

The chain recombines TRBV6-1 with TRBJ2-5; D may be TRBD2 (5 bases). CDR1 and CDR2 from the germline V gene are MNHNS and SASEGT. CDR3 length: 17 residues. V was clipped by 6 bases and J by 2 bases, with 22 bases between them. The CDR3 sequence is CASRSRLSSRVQETQYF. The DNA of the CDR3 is TGTGCCAGCAGATCCCGCCTCTCGTCGCGGGTACAAGAGACCCAGTACTTC.

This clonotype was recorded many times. CDR3 protein: CASSYSGTGGNQPQHF. CDR3 sequence (DNA): TGTGCCAGCAGTTATTCCGGGACCGGGGGCAATCAGCCCCAGCATTTT. The chain couples TRBV6-5 to TRBJ1-5; weak D call: TRBD1 (5 bases). The V gene's germline CDR1 is MNHEY and CDR2 SVGAGI. This CDR3 is built from 16 residues. V was trimmed by 3 bases and J by 2 bases, leaving 14 bases between them.

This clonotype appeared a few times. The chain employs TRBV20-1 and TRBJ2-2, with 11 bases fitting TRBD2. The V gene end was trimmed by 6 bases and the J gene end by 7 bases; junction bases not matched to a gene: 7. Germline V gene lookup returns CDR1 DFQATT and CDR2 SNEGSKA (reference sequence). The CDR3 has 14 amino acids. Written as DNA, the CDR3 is TGCAGTGCAATTAGCGGGGGGGCTGACGGGGAGCTGTTTTTT. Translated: CSAISGGADGELFF.

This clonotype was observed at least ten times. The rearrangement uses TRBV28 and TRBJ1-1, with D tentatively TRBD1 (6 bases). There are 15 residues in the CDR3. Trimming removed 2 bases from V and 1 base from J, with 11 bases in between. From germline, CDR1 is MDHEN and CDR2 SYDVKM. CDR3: CASSLTGRRNTEAFF. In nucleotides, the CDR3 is TGTGCCAGCAGTTTAACAGGGCGAAGGAACACTGAAGCTTTCTTT.

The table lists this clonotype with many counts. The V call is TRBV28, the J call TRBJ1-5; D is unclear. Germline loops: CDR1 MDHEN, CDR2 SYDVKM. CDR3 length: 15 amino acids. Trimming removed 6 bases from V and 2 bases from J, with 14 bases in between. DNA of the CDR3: TGTGCCAGCAGGACCCGGGGAGGCGGCAATCAGCCCCAGCATTTT. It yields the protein CASRTRGGGNQPQHF.

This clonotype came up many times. The CDR3 is CASSSLGDRDEQYF. DNA of the CDR3: TGTGCCAGCAGTTCCTTAGGGGACAGGGACGAGCAGTACTTC. The chain couples TRBV2 to TRBJ2-7, with 9 bases matching TRBD1. Germline-derived CDR1 and CDR2 are SNHLY and FYNNEI. Trimming at V came to 5 bases and at J to 5 bases, leaving 7 bases not matched to a gene. The CDR3 loop spans 14 amino acids.

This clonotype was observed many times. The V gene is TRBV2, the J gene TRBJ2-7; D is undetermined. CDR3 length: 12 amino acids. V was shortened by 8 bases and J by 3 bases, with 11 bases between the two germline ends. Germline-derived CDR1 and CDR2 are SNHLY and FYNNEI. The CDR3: CASLGSHYEQYF. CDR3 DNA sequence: TGTGCCAGCCTAGGTTCCCACTACGAGCAGTACTTC.

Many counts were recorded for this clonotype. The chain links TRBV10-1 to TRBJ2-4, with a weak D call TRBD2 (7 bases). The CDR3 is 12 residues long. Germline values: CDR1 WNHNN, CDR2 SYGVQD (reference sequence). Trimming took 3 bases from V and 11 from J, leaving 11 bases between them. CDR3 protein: CASSETGRVQYF. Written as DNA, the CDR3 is TGCGCCAGCAGTGAAACAGGGAGGGTTCAGTACTTC.

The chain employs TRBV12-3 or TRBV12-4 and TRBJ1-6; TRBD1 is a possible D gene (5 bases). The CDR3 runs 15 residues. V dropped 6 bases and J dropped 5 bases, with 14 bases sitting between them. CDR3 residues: CASRIFQGNNSPLHF. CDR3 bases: TGTGCCAGCAGAATATTCCAGGGCAATAATTCACCCCTCCACTTT.

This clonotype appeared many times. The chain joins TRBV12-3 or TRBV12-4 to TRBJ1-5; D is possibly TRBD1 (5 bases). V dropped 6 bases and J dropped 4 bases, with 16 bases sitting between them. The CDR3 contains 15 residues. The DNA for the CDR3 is TGTGCCAGCAGCCGGGACGGCAGGGAGAATCAGCCCCAGCATTTT. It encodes CASSRDGRENQPQHF.

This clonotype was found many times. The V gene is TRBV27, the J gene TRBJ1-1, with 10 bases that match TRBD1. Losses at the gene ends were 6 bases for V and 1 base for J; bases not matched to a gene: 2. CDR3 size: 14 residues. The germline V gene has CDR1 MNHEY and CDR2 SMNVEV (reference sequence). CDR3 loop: CASSWTGGNTEAFF. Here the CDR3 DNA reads TGTGCCAGCAGCTGGACAGGGGGGAACACTGAAGCTTTCTTT.

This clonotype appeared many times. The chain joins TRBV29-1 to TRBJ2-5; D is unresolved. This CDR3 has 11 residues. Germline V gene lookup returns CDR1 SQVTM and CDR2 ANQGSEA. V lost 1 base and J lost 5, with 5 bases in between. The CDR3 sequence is CSVEAAETQYF. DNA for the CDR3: TGCAGCGTTGAAGCGGCGGAGACCCAGTACTTC.

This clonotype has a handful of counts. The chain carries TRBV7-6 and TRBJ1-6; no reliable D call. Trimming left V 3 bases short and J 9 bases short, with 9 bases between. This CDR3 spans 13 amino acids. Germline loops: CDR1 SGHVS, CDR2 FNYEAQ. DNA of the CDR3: TGTGCCAGCAGCTTGGACCAGCGTTCACCCCTCCACTTT. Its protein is CASSLDQRSPLHF.

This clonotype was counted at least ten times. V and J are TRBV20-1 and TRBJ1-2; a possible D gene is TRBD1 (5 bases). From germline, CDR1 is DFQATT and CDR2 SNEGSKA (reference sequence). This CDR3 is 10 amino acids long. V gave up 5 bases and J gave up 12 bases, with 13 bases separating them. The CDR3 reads CSAWTVGDTF. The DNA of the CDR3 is TGCAGTGCTTGGACCGTGGGGGACACCTTC.

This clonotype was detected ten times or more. CDR3 bases: TGCAGCGTTGAGAGGCCCGTGGGGGGGGCGGGGACCCAGTACTTC. As protein: CSVERPVGGAGTQYF. The chain carries TRBV29-1 and TRBJ2-5, with D possibly TRBD2 on 7 matching bases. CDR1 is SQVTM and CDR2 is ANQGSEA in the germline V gene. The V and J ends lost 3 bases and 7 bases respectively, with 21 bases between them. The CDR3 length is 15 residues.

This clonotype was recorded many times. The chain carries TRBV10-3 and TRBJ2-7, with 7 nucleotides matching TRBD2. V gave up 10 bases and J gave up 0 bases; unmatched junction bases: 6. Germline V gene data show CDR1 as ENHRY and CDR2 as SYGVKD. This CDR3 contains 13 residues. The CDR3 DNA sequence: TGTGCCACGCTAGCGGAATACTCCTACGAGCAGTACTTC. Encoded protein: CATLAEYSYEQYF.